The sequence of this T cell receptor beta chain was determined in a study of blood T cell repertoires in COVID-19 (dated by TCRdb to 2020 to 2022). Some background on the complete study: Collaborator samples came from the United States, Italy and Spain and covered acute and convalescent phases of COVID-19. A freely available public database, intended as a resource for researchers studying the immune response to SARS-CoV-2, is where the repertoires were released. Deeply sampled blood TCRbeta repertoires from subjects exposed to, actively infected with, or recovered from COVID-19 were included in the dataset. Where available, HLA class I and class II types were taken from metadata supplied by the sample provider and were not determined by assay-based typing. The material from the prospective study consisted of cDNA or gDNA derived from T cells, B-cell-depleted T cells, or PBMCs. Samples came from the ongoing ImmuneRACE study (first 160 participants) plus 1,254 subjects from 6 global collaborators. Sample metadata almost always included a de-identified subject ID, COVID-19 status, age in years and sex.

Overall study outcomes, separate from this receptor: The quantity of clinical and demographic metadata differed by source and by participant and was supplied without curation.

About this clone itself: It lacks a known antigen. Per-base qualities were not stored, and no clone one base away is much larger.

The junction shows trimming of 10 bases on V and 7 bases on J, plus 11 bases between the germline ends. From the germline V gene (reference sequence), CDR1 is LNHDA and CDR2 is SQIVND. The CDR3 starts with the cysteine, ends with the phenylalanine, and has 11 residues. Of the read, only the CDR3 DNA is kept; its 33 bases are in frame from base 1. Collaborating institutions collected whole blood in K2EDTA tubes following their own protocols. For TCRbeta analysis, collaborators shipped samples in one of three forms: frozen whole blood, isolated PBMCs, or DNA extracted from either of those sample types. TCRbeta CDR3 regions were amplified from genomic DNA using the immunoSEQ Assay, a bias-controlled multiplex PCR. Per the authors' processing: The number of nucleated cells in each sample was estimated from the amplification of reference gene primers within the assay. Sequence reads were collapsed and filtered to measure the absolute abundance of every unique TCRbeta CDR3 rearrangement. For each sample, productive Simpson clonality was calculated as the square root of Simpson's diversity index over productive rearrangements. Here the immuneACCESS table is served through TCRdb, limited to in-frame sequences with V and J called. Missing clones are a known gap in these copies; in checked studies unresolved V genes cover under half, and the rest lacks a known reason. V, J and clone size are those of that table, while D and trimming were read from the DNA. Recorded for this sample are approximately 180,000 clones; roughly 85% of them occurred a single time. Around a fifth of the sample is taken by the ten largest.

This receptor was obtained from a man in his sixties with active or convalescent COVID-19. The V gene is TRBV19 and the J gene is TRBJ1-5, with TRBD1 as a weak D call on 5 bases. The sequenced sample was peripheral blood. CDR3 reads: CATGPRQPQHF. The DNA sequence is TGTGCCACAGGGCCTCGGCAGCCCCAGCATTTT.